The 20 T cell receptor beta chains below all came from one sample that was sequenced in a study of blood T cell repertoires in COVID-19. The data were produced by immunoSEQ multiplex PCR, yet TCRdb's version contains in-frame clones alone and is incomplete. The top ten hold under 15% of the sample, which has around 210,000 clones, approximately 82% seen once. The sequenced sample consisted of peripheral blood. These TCRs come from a human donor in a cohort sampled during active COVID-19.

The J gene is TRBJ2-1, the V gene TRBV10-3; a weak D match, TRBD2 (6 bases). This CDR3 region has 14 residues. CDR1 ENHRY and CDR2 SYGVKD come from the germline V gene. V dropped 4 bases and J dropped 0 bases, with 7 bases sitting between them. The CDR3 nucleotides read TGTGCCATCAGTGCGGGAGTCTCCTACAATGAGCAGTTCTTC. This codes for CAISAGVSYNEQFF.

This clone was seen at least ten times. The chain uses TRBV23-1 and TRBJ2-1; 7 bases agree with TRBD1. TRBV23-1 is reported as an ORF; its role is uncertain. This CDR3 spans 17 amino acids. V gave up 3 bases and J gave up 6 bases; unmatched junction bases: 14. The CDR3 sequence: CASSQVASGQPANEQFF. Written as DNA, the CDR3 is TGCGCCAGCAGTCAGGTAGCTTCGGGACAGCCGGCCAATGAGCAGTTCTTC.

This chain uses TRBV28 with TRBJ2-5; 8 positions agree with TRBD1. The CDR3 contains 14 residues. The V and J ends lost 6 bases and 7 bases, in that order; junction bases with no gene match: 10. The germline CDR1 and CDR2 sequences are MDHEN and SYDVKM. The CDR3 region is CASRGQEDVGTQYF. Here the CDR3 DNA reads TGTGCCAGCAGGGGACAGGAGGACGTGGGGACCCAGTACTTC.

At least ten counts were recorded for this clone. The chain uses TRBV7-2 and TRBJ2-7; no clear D. The germline CDR1 and CDR2 sequences are SGHTA and FQGNSA. Trimming left V 3 bases short and J 0 bases short, with 6 bases between. CDR3 length equals 13 residues. The CDR3 loop reads CASSFGSSYEQYF. The CDR3 DNA reads TGTGCCAGCAGCTTTGGCTCCTCCTACGAGCAGTACTTC.

This chain uses TRBV18 with TRBJ2-3, with 8 bases matching TRBD1. This CDR3 has 14 amino acids. Looked up from germline, CDR1 is KGHSH and CDR2 is LQKENI. Germline trimming cut 1 base from V and 6 bases from J; bases unmatched to any gene: 3. The CDR3 DNA reads as TGTGCCAGCTCACCACGACAGGGGATGGATACGCAGTATTTT. This gives the protein CASSPRQGMDTQYF.

The V gene is TRBV5-6, the J gene TRBJ2-2; no clear D. The CDR3 loop spans 15 amino acids. The germline V and J ends were trimmed by 2 bases and 6 bases, with 14 bases remaining between them. From germline, CDR1 is SGHDT and CDR2 YYEEEE. The CDR3 region is CASSFSLVRPGELFF. In nucleotides, the CDR3 is TGTGCCAGCAGCTTTTCCTTAGTTCGTCCCGGGGAGCTGTTTTTT.

This clone was detected only once. The chain recombines TRBV27 with TRBJ2-5, with a tentative D call TRBD2 (6 bases). CDR1 is MNHEY and CDR2 is SMNVEV in the germline V gene (reference sequence). Trimming cost V 6 bases and J 5 bases, with 19 bases left between them. The CDR3 is made up of 15 amino acids. The CDR3 coding sequence is TGTGCCAGCAGCTCACTTAAAGGACGGGGGGAGACCCAGTACTTC. This translates into CASSSLKGRGETQYF.

This chain connects TRBV28 to TRBJ2-2, with 13 bases matching TRBD2. J lost 3 bases, V lost 7 bases, and 2 bases had no gene match. The CDR3 is 15 residues long. CDR1 and CDR2 from the germline V gene are MDHEN and SYDVKM. The CDR3 protein is CASKTSGRYTGELFF. DNA for the CDR3: TGTGCCAGCAAGACTAGCGGGAGGTACACCGGGGAGCTGTTTTTT.

This clone was recorded a few times. The chain couples TRBV14 to TRBJ2-1; 13 bases are shared with TRBD2. This CDR3 is built from 18 residues. The ends lost 2 bases at V and 3 bases at J; junction bases unmatched: 7. Germline V gives CDR1 SGHDN, CDR2 FVKESK. As DNA, the CDR3 is TGTGCCAGCAGCCAACCCACTAGCGGGAGGGCAAACTACAATGAGCAGTTCTTC. Translated, it gives CASSQPTSGRANYNEQFF. The variable domain in full, completed from reference TRBV14 and TRBJ2-1, reads EAGVTQFPSHSVIEKGQTVTLRCDPISGHDNLYWYRRVMGKEIKFLLHFVKESKQDESGMPNNRFLAERTGGTYSTLKVQPAELEDSGVYFCASSQPTSGRANYNEQFFGPGTRLTVL.

The genes are TRBV3-1 (or the pseudogene TRBV3-2) and TRBJ2-2; no firm D call. V lost 1 base and J 6 bases, leaving 15 bases between the germline ends. CDR3 length: 16 residues. The germline gives CDR1 LGHDT, CDR2 YNNKEL (reference sequence). The CDR3 DNA sequence: TGTGCCAGCAGCCAAGGGAGTTTTCTCAACGCCGGGGAGCTGTTTTTT. Translating it yields CASSQGSFLNAGELFF.

The chain combines TRBV7-2 with TRBJ2-7; weak D call: TRBD1 (6 bases). V was pared by 4 bases and J by 7 bases, with 17 bases between. Germline CDR1 is SGHTA and CDR2 is FQGNSA. The CDR3 contains 14 residues. CDR3 residues: CASSSPTETGEQYF. The DNA of the CDR3 is TGTGCCAGCAGCTCTCCAACTGAAACAGGGGAGCAGTACTTC.

This clone was found a few times. This chain links TRBV3-1 (or the pseudogene TRBV3-2) with TRBJ2-1; the match to TRBD2 covers 8 bases. The CDR3 loop spans 11 amino acids. The ends lost 4 bases at V and 13 bases at J; junction bases unmatched: 3. Germline CDR1 is LGHDT and CDR2 is YNNKEL (reference sequence). The CDR3 DNA follows: TGTGCCAGCAGCCGGGGACTAGAACAGTTCTTC. The encoded protein is CASSRGLEQFF.

V usage is TRBV19 and J usage is TRBJ1-4; D might be TRBD1 (6 bases). CDR1 LNHDA and CDR2 SQIVND come from the germline V gene (reference sequence). This CDR3 contains 14 residues. With 6 bases removed from V and 5 bases from J, the gap between germline ends came to 13 bases. The CDR3 nucleotides are TGTGCCAGTAGACCTAACAGGGTCAATGAAAAACTGTTTTTT. Translating gives CASRPNRVNEKLFF.

The chain is built from TRBV30 and TRBJ2-1; TRBD2 matches at 11 bases. Unmatched junction bases numbered 11, after V lost 0 bases and J lost 10 bases. Germline values: CDR1 GTSNPN, CDR2 SVGIG (reference sequence). The CDR3 extends over 16 amino acids. CDR3 amino acids: CAWSVPDTSGRREQFF. As DNA, the CDR3 is TGTGCCTGGAGTGTACCCGATACTAGCGGGAGAAGAGAGCAGTTCTTC.

The chain couples TRBV7-8 to TRBJ2-7, with TRBD2 matching over 14 bases. The CDR3 contains 18 residues. CDR1 is SGHVS and CDR2 is FQNEAQ in the germline V gene. Trimming cost V 5 bases and J 0 bases; bases outside gene matches: 9. CDR3: CASSHGLAGGRSSYEQYF. The DNA of the CDR3 is TGTGCCAGCAGCCACGGACTAGCGGGAGGCCGTAGCTCCTACGAGCAGTACTTC.

This chain connects TRBV2 to TRBJ2-2; 14 bases fit TRBD2. The CDR3 length is 15 residues. CDR1 and CDR2 from the germline V gene are SNHLY and FYNNEI. After removal of 6 bases from V and 4 bases from J, the junction contained 1 base not matched to a gene. CDR3 amino acids: CASRGLAGGTGELFF. The CDR3 nucleotides read TGTGCCAGCAGAGGACTAGCGGGGGGCACCGGGGAGCTGTTTTTT. The variable domain in full, with the rest retrieved from reference TRBV2 and TRBJ2-2, is EPEVTQTPSHQVTQMGQEVILRCVPISNHLYFYWYRQILGQKVEFLVSFYNNEISEKSEIFDDQFSVERPDGSNFTLKIRSTKLEDSAMYFCASRGLAGGTGELFFGEGSRLTVL.

The chain has TRBV13 and TRBJ2-3; TRBD2 aligns across 12 bases. The CDR3 loop spans 17 amino acids. V gave up 6 bases and J gave up 5 bases; unmatched junction bases: 12. Germline-derived CDR1 and CDR2 are PRHDT and FYEKMQ (reference sequence). CDR3 amino acids: CASRSRLAGVSGDTQYF. The CDR3 DNA sequence: TGTGCCAGCAGGTCCCGACTAGCGGGAGTGAGTGGAGATACGCAGTATTTT.

This chain uses TRBV18 with TRBJ2-7; D gene unclear. CDR3 length equals 12 residues. CDR1 is KGHSH, CDR2 LQKENI, per germline. The V gene lost 5 bases and the J gene lost 7 bases, with 12 bases spanning the gap. The CDR3 sequence is CASSNSAFEQYF. CDR3 nucleotides: TGTGCCAGCTCAAACAGTGCTTTTGAGCAGTACTTC.

This chain joins TRBV3-1 (or the pseudogene TRBV3-2) and TRBJ2-5; TRBD2 matches 8 bases. Germline loops: CDR1 LGHDT, CDR2 YNNKEL (reference sequence). The CDR3 extends over 14 amino acids. Unmatched junction bases numbered 7, after V lost 5 bases and J lost 5 bases. Written as DNA, the CDR3 is TGTGCCAGCAGCACGACTAGCGCACGGGAGACCCAGTACTTC. Protein product: CASSTTSARETQYF.

The chain links TRBV28 to TRBJ2-6, with D possibly TRBD2 on 6 matching bases. Germline CDR1 and CDR2: MDHEN and SYDVKM. The CDR3 contains 17 residues. Trimming removed 6 bases at V and 0 bases at J, with 15 bases between. The CDR3 DNA follows: TGTGCCAGCAGCCGCGAGGTGGGACTCTCTGGGGCCAACGTCCTGACTTTC. It codes for CASSREVGLSGANVLTF.